Listed below are T cell receptor beta chains from one sample, sequenced in a study of T-cell memory formation after mild COVID-19. Using its own MiXCR run on the 5' RACE reads, TCRdb lists one record per CDR3 protein. The sample consists of about 340,000 distinct CDR3 sequences, 13% of them appearing once. Sequencing was done on a sample of PBMCs or a T cell subset sorted from them (not recorded which). The receptor set was obtained from a man aged 18 to 30 who had mild COVID-19 (a few samples of this study predate the infection). Cell type and time point are not known. Both conserved end residues are part of each CDR3. The D gene is left open where the match is weak. Size values are once, few and many counts, or a class for expanded clones, and some rows have none.

NA	TRBV11-3	NA	TRBJ2-2	TGTGCCAGCAGCCCCCGTTACGCAGGGGTCACCGGGGAGCTGTTTTTT	CASSPRYAGVTGELFF
TRBD2	TRBV20-1	few	TRBJ2-1	TGCAGTGCTAGAGAGCACGGGGGGGGCCAATACAATGAGCAGTTCTTC	CSAREHGGGQYNEQFF
NA	TRBV19	few	TRBJ1-2	TGTGCCAGTAGTGATCGACAGGTTCTAAACTATGGCTACACCTTC	CASSDRQVLNYGYTF
NA	TRBV29-1	few	TRBJ1-1	TGCAGCGCTTATTCAACTTCGAACACTGAAGCTTTCTTT	CSAYSTSNTEAFF
NA	TRBV12-3/TRBV12-4	NA	TRBJ2-1	TGTGCCAGCAGTTTGAACGGTTACAATGAGCAGTTCTTC	CASSLNGYNEQFF
NA	TRBV14	NA	TRBJ1-2	TGTGCCAGCAGCTCCTCCGGACGGAGGACCTATGGCTACACCTTC	CASSSSGRRTYGYTF
TRBD1	TRBV6-2/TRBV6-3	NA	TRBJ1-5	TGTGCCAGCAAGAAGAGCCCACATACCCGGGACAGCAATAATCAGCCCCAGCATTTT	CASKKSPHTRDSNNQPQHF
NA	TRBV28	few	TRBJ1-4	TGTGCCAGCAGCCGAGGGGGAGGCGGGGGATCAACTAATGAAAAACTGTTTTTT	CASSRGGGGGSTNEKLFF
TRBD2	TRBV27	few	TRBJ2-5	TGTGCCAGCAGTTTATCGAGCGGGGTGGGGGAGACCCAGTACTTC	CASSLSSGVGETQYF
NA	TRBV27	NA	TRBJ2-7	TGTGCCAGCACCCGATTGGGGGCTACGATTTACGAGCAGTACTTC	CASTRLGATIYEQYF
NA	TRBV24-1	NA	TRBJ2-7	TGTGCCACCAGTGATTTGGACGAGCAGTACTTC	CATSDLDEQYF
NA	TRBV3-1	NA	TRBJ2-4	TGTGCCAGCAGCCAAGCCGGCTTTGTAGCCAAAAACATTCAGTACTTC	CASSQAGFVAKNIQYF
NA	TRBV7-9	few	TRBJ1-2	TGTGCCAGCAGCTCAGGGGACGGAACTAACTATGGCTACACCTTC	CASSSGDGTNYGYTF
NA	TRBV9	many	TRBJ2-7	TGTGCCAGCAGCGTAGGGGCAGGGGAGCAGTACTTC	CASSVGAGEQYF
NA	TRBV20-1	NA	TRBJ1-5	TGCAGTGCTAGACCAGCCGCATCCAATCAGCCCCAGCATTTT	CSARPAASNQPQHF
NA	TRBV6-2/TRBV6-3	NA	TRBJ2-2	TGTGCCAGCAGCCCCGCCGCGAACACCGGGGAGCTGTTTTTT	CASSPAANTGELFF
NA	TRBV5-1	few	TRBJ2-7	TGCGCCAGCGCAAGTTCCTCAGGGCTAAACGAGCAGTACTTC	CASASSSGLNEQYF
NA	TRBV4-2	NA	TRBJ1-6	TGTGCCAGCAGCCAGGATCAGGACTATAATTCACCCCTCCACTTT	CASSQDQDYNSPLHF
NA	TRBV28	few	TRBJ1-1	TGTGCCAGCACCCTTCCCGGGGGGACTGAAGCTTTCTTT	CASTLPGGTEAFF
TRBD1	TRBV20-1	few	TRBJ1-2	TGCAGCGGACAGGGGTCCTATGGCTACACCTTC	CSGQGSYGYTF
TRBD1	TRBV6-6	NA	TRBJ1-1	TGTGCCAGCAGTAAGCCGGGACAGGGTAACACTGAAGCTTTCTTT	CASSKPGQGNTEAFF
NA	TRBV7-2	few	TRBJ1-1	TGTGCCACCCACAGGCAGCGGAACACTGAAGCTTTCTTT	CATHRQRNTEAFF
NA	TRBV18	few	TRBJ1-2	TGTGCCAGCTCACCTACGGGTTTCTTGGGCTATGGCTACACCTTC	CASSPTGFLGYGYTF
NA	TRBV10-3	few	TRBJ1-5	TGTGCCATCAGTGAGTCGACTGCCGATCAGCCCCAGCATTTT	CAISESTADQPQHF
NA	TRBV7-7	many	TRBJ1-1	TGTGCCAGCAGCTTTGGGGAGAACACTGAAGCTTTCTTT	CASSFGENTEAFF
TRBD1	TRBV18	few	TRBJ2-3	TGTGCCAGCTCACCAGCGGGCCTTACGGGGACAGCAATAACAGATACGCAGTATTTT	CASSPAGLTGTAITDTQYF
NA	TRBV6-5	many	TRBJ2-7	TGTGCCAGCACAGGGGGGGCCGCCTACGAGCAGTACTTC	CASTGGAAYEQYF
NA	TRBV4-3	NA	TRBJ2-2	TGCGCCAGCAGCCAAGAGCGCTTTTCGGGCACCGGGGAGCTGTTTTTT	CASSQERFSGTGELFF
TRBD1	TRBV7-9	few	TRBJ2-1	TGTGCCAGCAGCTTAGCTTGGACAGGGCTTAACAATGAGCAGTTCTTC	CASSLAWTGLNNEQFF
NA	TRBV12-3/TRBV12-4	NA	TRBJ2-1	TGTGCCAGCAAGAACGCGGGACTGCTTCCCTACAATGAGCAGTTCTTC	CASKNAGLLPYNEQFF
NA	TRBV3-1	once	TRBJ1-4	TGTGCCAGCAGCCCCCGGCCCATAAATGAAAAACTGTTTTTT	CASSPRPINEKLFF
TRBD1	TRBV7-2	NA	TRBJ2-5	TGTGCCAGCAGCCTAGGGGGGACAGGGGCTGCGGAGACCCAGTACTTC	CASSLGGTGAAETQYF
TRBD2	TRBV7-2	many	TRBJ2-5	TGTGCCAGCAGCTTAGTGTCTAGCGGCCAAGAGACCCAGTACTTC	CASSLVSSGQETQYF
NA	TRBV12-5	NA	TRBJ2-7	TGTGCTAGTGGTTTGGTAATGGGCGCAGAGCAGTACTTC	CASGLVMGAEQYF
NA	TRBV25-1	medium-sized	TRBJ1-5	TGTGCCAGCAGTGACCGGGCCTGGGACAGCAATCAGCCCCAGCATTTT	CASSDRAWDSNQPQHF
TRBD2	TRBV27	NA	TRBJ2-7	TGTGCCAGCAGCCCGGGGGGAGGAAGCGAGCAGTACTTC	CASSPGGGSEQYF
TRBD2	TRBV6-2/TRBV6-3	few	TRBJ2-5	TGTGCCAGCACCCCTAGCGGACAAGAGACCCAGTACTTC	CASTPSGQETQYF